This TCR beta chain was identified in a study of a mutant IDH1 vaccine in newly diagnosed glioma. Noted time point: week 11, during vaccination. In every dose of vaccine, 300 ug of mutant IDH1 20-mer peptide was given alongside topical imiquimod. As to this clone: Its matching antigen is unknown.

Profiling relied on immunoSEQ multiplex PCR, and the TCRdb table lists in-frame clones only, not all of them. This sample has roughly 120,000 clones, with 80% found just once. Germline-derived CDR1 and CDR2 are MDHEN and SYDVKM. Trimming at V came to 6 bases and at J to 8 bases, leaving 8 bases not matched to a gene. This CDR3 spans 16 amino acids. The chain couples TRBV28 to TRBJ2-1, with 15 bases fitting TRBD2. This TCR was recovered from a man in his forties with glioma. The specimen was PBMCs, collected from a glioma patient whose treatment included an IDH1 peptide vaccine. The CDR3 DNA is TGTGCCAGCAGAGAGGCCGGGACTAGCGGGAGGTATGAGCAGTTCTTC. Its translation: CASREAGTSGRYEQFF. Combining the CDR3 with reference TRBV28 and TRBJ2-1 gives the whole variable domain DVKVTQSSRYLVKRTGEKVFLECVQDMDHENMFWYRQDPGLGLRLIYFSYDVKMKEKGDIPEGYSVSREKKERFSLILESASTNQTSMYLCASREAGTSGRYEQFFGPGTRLTVL.